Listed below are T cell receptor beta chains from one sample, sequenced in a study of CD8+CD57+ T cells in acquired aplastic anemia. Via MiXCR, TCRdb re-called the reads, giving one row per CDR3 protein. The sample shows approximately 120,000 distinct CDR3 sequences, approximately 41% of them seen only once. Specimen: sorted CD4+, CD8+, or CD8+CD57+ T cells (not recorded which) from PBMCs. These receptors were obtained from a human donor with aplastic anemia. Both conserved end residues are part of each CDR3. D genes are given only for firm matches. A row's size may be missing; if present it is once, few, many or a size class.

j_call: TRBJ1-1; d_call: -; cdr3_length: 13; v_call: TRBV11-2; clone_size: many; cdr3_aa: CASSLEVRVEAFF; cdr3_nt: TGTGCCAGCAGCTTAGAGGTTAGAGTTGAAGCTTTCTTT
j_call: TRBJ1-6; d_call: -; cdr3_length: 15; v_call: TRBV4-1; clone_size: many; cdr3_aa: CASSQDRVNNSPLHF; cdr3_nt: TGCGCCAGCAGCCAAGACAGGGTGAATAATTCACCCCTCCACTTT
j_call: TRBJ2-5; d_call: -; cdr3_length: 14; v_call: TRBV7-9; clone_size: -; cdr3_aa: CASSHTGGRETQYF; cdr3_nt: TGTGCCAGCAGCCACACTGGAGGGCGAGAGACCCAGTACTTC
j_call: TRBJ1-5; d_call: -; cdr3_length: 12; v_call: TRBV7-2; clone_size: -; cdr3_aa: CASRREGQPQHF; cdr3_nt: TGTGCCAGCAGAAGAGAGGGTCAGCCCCAGCATTTT
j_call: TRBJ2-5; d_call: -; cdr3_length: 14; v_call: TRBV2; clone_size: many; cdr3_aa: CASSDRGRQETQYF; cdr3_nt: TGTGCCAGCAGTGACAGAGGGCGCCAAGAGACCCAGTACTTC
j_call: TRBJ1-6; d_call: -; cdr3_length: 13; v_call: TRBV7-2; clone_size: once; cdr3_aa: CASSLVGDSPLHF; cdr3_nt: TGTGCCAGCAGCTTAGTGGGGGATTCACCCCTCCACTTT
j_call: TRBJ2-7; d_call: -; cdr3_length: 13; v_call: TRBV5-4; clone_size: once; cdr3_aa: CASSLDSTYEQYF; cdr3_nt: TGTGCCAGCTCCTTGGACAGTACCTACGAGCAGTACTTC
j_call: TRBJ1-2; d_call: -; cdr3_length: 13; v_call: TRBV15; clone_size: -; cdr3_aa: CATSRTDNYGYTF; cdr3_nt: TGTGCCACCAGCCGGACAGATAACTATGGCTACACCTTC
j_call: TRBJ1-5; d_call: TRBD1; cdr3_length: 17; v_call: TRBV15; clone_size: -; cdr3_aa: CATSSITPGQVNQPQHF; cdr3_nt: TGTGCCACCAGCAGCATTACTCCGGGACAGGTGAATCAGCCCCAGCATTTT
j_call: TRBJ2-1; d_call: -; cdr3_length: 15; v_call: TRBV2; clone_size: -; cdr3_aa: CASRRQGSTYNEQFF; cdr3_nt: TGTGCCAGCAGGAGGCAGGGATCAACATACAATGAGCAGTTCTTC
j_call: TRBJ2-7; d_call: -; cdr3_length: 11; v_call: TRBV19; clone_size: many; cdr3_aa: CASSGAREQYF; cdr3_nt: TGTGCCAGTAGTGGAGCTCGCGAGCAGTACTTC
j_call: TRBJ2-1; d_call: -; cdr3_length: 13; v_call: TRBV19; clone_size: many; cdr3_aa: CASSPRRLNEQFF; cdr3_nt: TGTGCCAGTAGTCCGCGCCGGTTAAATGAGCAGTTCTTC
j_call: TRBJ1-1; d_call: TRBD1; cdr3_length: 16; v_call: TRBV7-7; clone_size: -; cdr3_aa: CASSPTGGIRATEAFF; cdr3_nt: TGTGCTAGCAGCCCGACAGGGGGCATTAGGGCCACTGAAGCTTTCTTT
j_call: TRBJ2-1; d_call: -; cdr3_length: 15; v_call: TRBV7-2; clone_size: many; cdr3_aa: CASSLVDSSYNEQFF; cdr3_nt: TGTGCCAGCAGCTTAGTGGATAGCTCCTACAATGAGCAGTTCTTC